The clone carrying this TCR beta chain appeared once. Its antigen is still unknown. The CDR3 totals 16 residues. The ends lost 0 bases at V and 8 bases at J; junction bases unmatched: 13. Germline V gives CDR1 GTSNPN, CDR2 SVGIG (reference sequence). This specimen comes from a study of CD8+ T cells in alopecia areata. Study at large: Tofacitinib administration to treated patients was oral, at 5 to 10 mg twice daily.

cDNA prepared by RNA extraction and subsequent reverse transcription served as the template for sequencing. Sequenced by immunoSEQ multiplex PCR; TCRdb stores in-frame clones only, minus some. The sample lists about 170,000 clones, about 72% occurring once. Findings and caveats of the study: Across lesional scalp, and particularly alopecia totalis/universalis, clonality surpassed that of normal scalp.

Collection of lesional scalp punch biopsies and peripheral blood was performed in alopecia areata patients. T lymphocytes (CD4+ and CD8+) were sorted from PBMCs. The receptor comes from a human donor with alopecia areata. The chain combines TRBV30 with TRBJ2-1; 7 positions agree with TRBD1. The sample was CD8+ T cells sorted from blood, taken at week 0. The CDR3 sequence is CAWSVWLSGGEDEQFF. Written as DNA, the CDR3 is TGTGCCTGGAGTGTATGGTTGTCAGGGGGAGAGGATGAGCAGTTCTTC.